The entry below describes one T cell receptor (beta chain). The sample holds many counts of this clone. Its antigen specificity is not known. It has no much larger one-base neighbor in the sample; base qualities were not kept. The library was prepared using PCR. For sequencing, an Illumina HiSeq 4000 was employed. High-throughput sequencing was used to profile the CDR3 region of the TCR beta-chain in every patient. Concerning the study's data processing: CDR3 differences across clinicopathological groups were used to build a classifier for discriminating distant-metastatic papillary thyroid cancer patients. Repertoire diversity was assessed with the Shannon index, and tumor-blood repertoire similarity with the Morisita-Horn index. The raw public data were reprocessed by TCRdb itself: fastp quality trimming at Q25, MiXCR clonotype calling, in-frame beta chains only. The V and J calls were determined by TCRdb, not by the authors. For this sample there are 45,000 or so clones; about 4.3% appear just once. In total, the top ten clones hold about 9.8% of the sample.

Inclusive of the bounding cysteine and phenylalanine, the CDR3 is 15 residues long. The DNA shown is the 45-base CDR3, in frame from base 1. As encoded in the germline V gene, CDR1 is MDHEN while CDR2 is SYDVKM. The trim is 3 bases for V and 1 base for J, with a gap of 12 bases between the germline ends. The entry originates in a study of metastatic and nonmetastatic thyroid tumors (dated by TCRdb to about 2020). In terms of the full investigation: The researchers compared repertoires between peripheral blood samples and tumor or nodule tissue samples from patients with malignant or benign thyroid disease. Points the paper makes about the study in general: TCR beta diversity was reported as significantly higher in malignant tumors than in benign nodules, in both blood and tumor samples.

Before undergoing thyroid surgery, none of the patients had been given any kind of treatment. The study retrospectively analysed patient clinical samples collected from about 2012 to 2018 using T-cell receptor beta sequencing. The source material was blood. Rearrangement joined TRBV28 to TRBJ1-1; 5 matching bases give a weak D call of TRBD1. The TCR comes from a female donor with papillary thyroid cancer or a benign thyroid nodule (not recorded which). Some clones in this sample may be carry-over from other donors' samples. CDR3 region: CASSLGGWGNTEAFF. The bases read TGTGCCAGCAGTTTGGGGGGGTGGGGGAACACTGAAGCTTTCTTT.